What follows are 30 T cell receptor beta chains derived from one specimen sequenced in a study of T-cell memory formation after mild COVID-19. In TCRdb, the 5' RACE reads were re-called with MiXCR into one record per CDR3 protein. The top ten hold approximately 10% of the sample, which has about 190,000 distinct CDR3 sequences, roughly 30% seen once. Sequencing used PBMCs or a T cell subset sorted from them (not recorded which). All receptors come from an adult woman who had mild COVID-19 (a few samples of this study predate the infection). Cell type and time point are not known.

This clonotype was detected many times. J is TRBJ2-7 and V is TRBV5-1; no reliable D call. Trimming pared 2 bases from V and 5 bases from J, leaving 17 bases between. Per germline, CDR1 SGHRS and CDR2 YFSETQ. The CDR3 is 15 amino acids. The CDR3 protein is CASSFLGQPSDEQYF. The DNA of the CDR3 is TGCGCCAGCAGCTTTCTGGGCCAGCCGAGCGACGAGCAGTACTTC. Full variable domain (remainder filled in from reference TRBV5-1 and TRBJ2-7): KAGVTQTPRYLIKTRGQQVTLSCSPISGHRSVSWYQQTPGQGLQFLFEYFSETQRNKGNFPGRFSGRQFSNSRSEMNVSTLELGDSALYLCASSFLGQPSDEQYFGPGTRLTVT.

This clonotype was picked up many times. One end of the junction is discordant with germline, which a read error may explain. The chain couples TRBV7-7 to TRBJ2-1; a weak D match, TRBD1 (5 bases). There are 13 residues in the CDR3. In germline, CDR1 is SSHAT, CDR2 FNYEAQ (reference sequence). The CDR3 DNA is TGTGCTAGCAGCTTAGGTCTAGGGGATGAGCAGTTCTTC. Encoded protein: CASSLGLGDEQFF.

The chain employs TRBV3-1 and TRBJ1-5, with a tentative D call TRBD1 (5 bases). Germline lookup yields CDR1 LGHDT and CDR2 YNNKEL (reference sequence). V shed 4 bases and J shed 2 bases, with 12 bases lying between them. The length of the CDR3 is 15 residues. CDR3: CASSPGISGNQPQHF. As DNA, the CDR3 is TGTGCCAGCAGCCCAGGGATATCTGGCAATCAGCCCCAGCATTTT.

This clonotype showed up just a few times. The V gene is TRBV15, the J gene TRBJ2-5, with 8 bases that match TRBD1. Trimming at V came to 5 bases and at J to 3 bases, leaving 5 bases not matched to a gene. The CDR3 is made up of 14 amino acids. CDR1 and CDR2 (germline): LNHNV, YYDKDF (reference sequence). CDR3 sequence (DNA): TGTGCCACCAGCGGGTGGACAGGGAAAGAGACCCAGTACTTC. As protein: CATSGWTGKETQYF.

The rearrangement uses TRBV9 and TRBJ1-6; tentatively, D is TRBD1 (5 bases). The CDR3 runs to 15 residues. Germline V gives CDR1 SGDLS, CDR2 YYNGEE. V was shortened by 5 bases and J by 4 bases, with 13 bases between the two germline ends. CDR3 loop: CASSPGTGYNSPLHF. CDR3 bases: TGTGCCAGCAGTCCCGGGACCGGATATAATTCACCCCTCCACTTT.

The chain combines TRBV20-1 with TRBJ1-1; TRBD1 is a possible D gene (5 bases). The germline gives CDR1 DFQATT, CDR2 SNEGSKA (reference sequence). The V gene lost 5 bases and the J gene lost 3 bases, with 13 bases spanning the gap. The CDR3 runs 13 residues. The CDR3 protein is CSARPPGDTEAFF. In DNA form, the CDR3 reads TGCAGTGCTCGCCCCCCGGGGGACACTGAAGCTTTCTTT.

This clonotype was recorded at least ten times. CDR3 residues: CASSRTSGPNTGELFF. In DNA, the CDR3 is TGTGCCAGCAGCAGAACTAGCGGGCCGAACACCGGGGAGCTGTTTTTT. The chain is built from TRBV5-4 and TRBJ2-2, with 9 bases fitting TRBD2. There are 16 residues in the CDR3. Per the germline V gene, CDR1 is SGHNT and CDR2 is YYREEE (reference sequence). The ends lost 4 bases at V and 0 bases at J; junction bases unmatched: 4.

In DNA, the CDR3 is TGCAGTGCTAGGGAGTCGGGACTAGCCTCCCCCCAGTACTTC. It encodes CSARESGLASPQYF. This rearrangement joins TRBV20-1 to TRBJ2-5; 9 nucleotides align to TRBD2. This CDR3 region has 14 residues. The germline CDR1 and CDR2 sequences are DFQATT and SNEGSKA (reference sequence). The V gene end was trimmed by 3 bases and the J gene end by 9 bases; junction bases not matched to a gene: 11.

This clonotype was seen a handful of times. This chain links TRBV7-9 with TRBJ2-3; D uncertain. There are 15 residues in the CDR3. Trimming pared 3 bases from V and 1 base from J, leaving 11 bases between. Per germline, CDR1 SEHNR and CDR2 FQNEAQ (reference sequence). CDR3 in DNA: TGTGCCAGCAGCTTCGGAACCCAGGGCACAGATACGCAGTATTTT. Its translation: CASSFGTQGTDTQYF.

This clonotype was observed many times. Here the CDR3 reads CASSPGQGAYEQYF. The DNA of the CDR3 is TGCGCCAGCAGCCCGGGACAGGGGGCCTACGAGCAGTACTTC. The chain is built from TRBV5-1 and TRBJ2-7, with TRBD1 matching over 11 bases. The CDR3 contains 14 residues. From germline, CDR1 is SGHRS and CDR2 YFSETQ. V dropped 4 bases and J dropped 2; count of bases not matched to a gene: 2.

This clonotype was picked up a small number of times. The chain has TRBV2 and TRBJ1-2; D remains ambiguous. This CDR3 spans 14 amino acids. V lost 8 bases and J lost 2, with 15 bases in between. CDR1 SNHLY and CDR2 FYNNEI come from the germline V gene. The CDR3 region has the DNA TGTGCCAGCTTGCCTCGCAGAATGAACTATGGCTACACCTTC. Its protein is CASLPRRMNYGYTF.

This chain joins TRBV6-4 and TRBJ2-7; TRBD2 aligns across 13 bases. Germline assignment: CDR1 MRHNA and CDR2 SNTAGT. Trimming took 5 bases from V and 0 from J; bases not matched to a gene: 7. The CDR3 has 17 residues. CDR3 in DNA: TGTGCCAGCAGTCACGGGACTAGCGGGGTGAGCTCCTACGAGCAGTACTTC. Protein sequence: CASSHGTSGVSSYEQYF.

The chain is built from TRBV4-2 and TRBJ1-2; D not resolved. V lost 0 bases to trimming and J lost 4 bases, with 9 bases between them. The germline gives CDR1 LGHNA, CDR2 YNFKEQ. The CDR3 spans 14 residues. The CDR3: CASSQDTVTYGYTF. The DNA of the CDR3 is TGTGCCAGCAGCCAAGATACGGTTACCTATGGCTACACCTTC.

For this clonotype: Its ends do not fully match the called genes, so a read error is possible. The chain links TRBV5-1 to TRBJ1-1; D uncertain. The CDR3 has 12 residues. CDR1 SGHRS and CDR2 YFSETQ come from the germline V gene. The CDR3 protein is CASRLGNTEAFF. The CDR3 DNA reads TGCGCCAGCAGGTTGGGGAACACTGAAGCTTTCTTT.

The CDR3 protein is CASSLKTRSEQYF. In nucleotides, the CDR3 is TGTGCCAGCAGCTTGAAAACACGGTCCGAGCAGTACTTC. This rearrangement joins TRBV5-6 to TRBJ2-7; no reliable D call. The V gene's germline CDR1 is SGHDT and CDR2 YYEEEE. V lost 1 base to trimming and J lost 6 bases, with 11 bases between them. The CDR3 covers 13 residues.

This clonotype was seen a few times. The chain couples TRBV7-9 to TRBJ2-7; D possibly matches TRBD1 or TRBD2 (5 bases each). There are 13 residues in the CDR3. The V gene's germline CDR1 is SEHNR and CDR2 FQNEAQ (reference sequence). Trimming pared 6 bases from V and 2 bases from J, leaving 11 bases between. The CDR3 coding sequence is TGTGCCAGCAGGGGGCAGGGACCCTACGAGCAGTACTTC. This codes for CASRGQGPYEQYF.

This rearrangement joins TRBV7-3 to TRBJ1-4; the match to TRBD1 covers 10 bases. Germline CDR1 is SGHTA and CDR2 is FQGTGA. The CDR3 is 13 amino acids. V gave up 5 bases and J gave up 7 bases; unmatched junction bases: 1. The CDR3 spells CASSRDRGEKLFF. CDR3 DNA: TGTGCCAGCAGCCGGGACAGGGGTGAAAAACTGTTTTTT.

This clonotype was detected only a few times. The chain links TRBV27 to TRBJ1-2; D unclear. Germline assignment: CDR1 MNHEY and CDR2 SMNVEV (reference sequence). Trimming pared 3 bases from V and 3 bases from J, leaving 8 bases between. This CDR3 comprises 13 residues. CDR3 sequence: CASSFGRDYGYTF. As DNA, the CDR3 is TGTGCCAGCAGTTTTGGACGGGACTATGGCTACACCTTC.

The chain uses TRBV29-1 and TRBJ2-1; 7 bases are shared with TRBD1. There are 14 residues in the CDR3. Germline loops: CDR1 SQVTM, CDR2 ANQGSEA. V lost 6 bases to trimming and J lost 9 bases; unmatched junction nucleotides: 14. Written as DNA, the CDR3 is TGCAGCGTGGGCGGACAGGCCTTTGGGGTTGAGCAGTTCTTC. Encoded protein: CSVGGQAFGVEQFF.

This clonotype turned up a few times. This chain connects TRBV7-2 to TRBJ2-5; D could derive from TRBD1 or TRBD2 (5 bases each). V gave up 1 base and J gave up 2 bases, with 11 bases separating them. CDR3 size: 15 residues. Looked up from germline, CDR1 is SGHTA and CDR2 is FQGNSA. CDR3 amino acids: CASSLVGRMQETQYF. The CDR3, as DNA: TGTGCCAGCAGCTTAGTGGGACGGATGCAAGAGACCCAGTACTTC. The entire variable domain, with the rest obtained from reference TRBV7-2 and TRBJ2-5, is as follows: GAGVSQSPSNKVTEKGKDVELRCDPISGHTALYWYRQSLGQGLEFLIYFQGNSAPDKSGLPSDRFSAERTGGSVSTLTIQRTQQEDSAVYLCASSLVGRMQETQYFGPGTRLLVL.

The genes are TRBV28 and TRBJ1-1; 9 bases are shared with TRBD1. The CDR3 consists of 15 residues. Per the germline V gene, CDR1 is MDHEN and CDR2 is SYDVKM. V shed 8 bases, J shed 0 bases, and the junction held 7 bases outside the gene matches. The CDR3 here is CASSRDRVLNTEAFF. CDR3 nucleotides: TGTGCCAGCTCCCGGGACAGGGTGCTGAACACTGAAGCTTTCTTT. Full variable domain (missing parts from reference TRBV28 and TRBJ1-1): DVKVTQSSRYLVKRTGEKVFLECVQDMDHENMFWYRQDPGLGLRLIYFSYDVKMKEKGDIPEGYSVSREKKERFSLILESASTNQTSMYLCASSRDRVLNTEAFFGQGTRLTVV.

This clonotype has just a few counts. V is TRBV20-1 and J is TRBJ2-1; D might be TRBD2 (7 bases). The CDR3 totals 13 residues. V lost 0 bases, J lost 7 bases, and 10 bases lay in between. Germline V gives CDR1 DFQATT, CDR2 SNEGSKA (reference sequence). The CDR3 protein is CSAREGGRNEQFF. DNA of the CDR3: TGCAGTGCTAGAGAGGGGGGGCGGAATGAGCAGTTCTTC.

The sample holds a few counts of this clonotype. CDR3: CASSSSEYYEQYF. The CDR3 nucleotides read TGTGCCAGCAGTTCGTCGGAATACTACGAGCAGTACTTC. The rearrangement links TRBV7-6 to TRBJ2-7; D unclear. Germline CDR1 and CDR2: SGHVS and FNYEAQ. The CDR3 contains 13 residues. Trimming stripped 6 bases from V and 3 bases from J, with 12 bases between. The whole variable domain, filled in from reference TRBV7-6 and TRBJ2-7, reads GAGVSQSPRYKVTKRGQDVALRCDPISGHVSLYWYRQALGQGPEFLTYFNYEAQQDKSGLPNDRFSAERPEGSISTLTIQRTEQRDSAMYRCASSSSEYYEQYFGPGTRLTVT.

This clonotype occurred a few times. The chain joins TRBV7-9 to TRBJ2-2; no reliable D call. V shed 4 bases and J shed 7 bases, with 10 bases lying between them. The CDR3 consists of 13 residues. CDR1 is SEHNR, CDR2 FQNEAQ, per germline (reference sequence). The CDR3: CASSSSSSGELFF. The CDR3 region has the DNA TGTGCCAGCAGCTCCAGTAGCAGCGGGGAGCTGTTTTTT.

This clonotype occurred a few times. The chain employs TRBV7-8 and TRBJ2-5; weak D call: TRBD2 (6 bases). The CDR3 totals 14 residues. From germline, CDR1 is SGHVS and CDR2 FQNEAQ. The V and J ends lost 4 bases and 9 bases respectively, with 18 bases between them. The CDR3 is CASSSGLQSGAQYF. The CDR3 DNA is TGTGCCAGCAGCTCCGGACTCCAGTCGGGGGCCCAGTACTTC.

Remarks on this clonotype: The junction differs from germline at one of its ends, possibly a read error. The chain combines TRBV10-3 with TRBJ1-3; D unclear. The CDR3 consists of 13 residues. Germline V lookup: CDR1 ENHRY, CDR2 SYGVKD. CDR3 bases: TGTGCCATCGGATTCCCCTCTGGTAACACCATATATTTT. It encodes CAIGFPSGNTIYF.

The genes are TRBV4-1 and TRBJ1-1, with D unresolved. Trimming removed 5 bases from V and 1 base from J, with 8 bases in between. Germline V gene lookup returns CDR1 MGHRA and CDR2 YSYEKL. The CDR3 has 13 residues. CDR3 DNA: TGCGCCAGCAGCGGACTGACGAACACTGAAGCTTTCTTT. This translates into CASSGLTNTEAFF.

The chain carries TRBV18 and TRBJ2-5; D not certain. The V gene's germline CDR1 is KGHSH and CDR2 LQKENI. This CDR3 has 14 residues. V lost 2 bases and J lost 0, with 7 bases in between. CDR3 protein: CASSPGQYQETQYF. Here the CDR3 DNA reads TGTGCCAGCTCACCAGGGCAATACCAAGAGACCCAGTACTTC.

This sequence joins TRBV6-1 and TRBJ1-4; D unresolved. V lost 2 bases and J lost 8, with 9 bases in between. The CDR3 length is 13 residues. Germline CDR1 MNHNS, CDR2 SASEGT. CDR3 sequence reads: CASSEISREKLFF. CDR3 bases: TGTGCCAGCAGTGAAATAAGTAGGGAAAAACTGTTTTTT.

The V call is TRBV5-1, the J call TRBJ2-7; TRBD1 matches at 7 bases. This CDR3 comprises 15 residues. V was clipped by 2 bases and J by 2 bases; unmatched bases: 7. Germline CDR1 is SGHRS and CDR2 is YFSETQ. The CDR3 sequence is CASSFSGTEPYEQYF. CDR3 DNA sequence: TGCGCCAGCAGCTTCTCCGGGACAGAGCCCTACGAGCAGTACTTC.